This section outlines one T cell receptor (beta chain) sequence together with its context. Antigen unknown. This entry comes from a study of molecular identifiers for immune sequencing clone quantification. Previously described methods and listed TCR primers were employed for the bulk TCR libraries. MiXCR, run by TCRdb on the PCR reads, gives a single entry per CDR3 protein. The table includes approximately 630,000 distinct CDR3 sequences, around 25% detected once. Findings of the study overall: Whereas clones above 20 RNA copies held under 1% of naive-cell molecules, they held over 98% of effector molecules. Spiked Jurkat TCR RNA originating from one cell could reportedly be identified amid 850,000 to 1,000,000 naive cells.

The CDR3 has 17 residues. Per germline, CDR1 MDHEN and CDR2 SYDVKM. Trimming removed 5 bases from V and 6 bases from J; junction bases left unmatched: 8. The sequenced material came from naive CD8+ T cells from blood, with Jurkat cell RNA spiked in. Specified subset: FACS-sorted CD8+CD4-CCR7+CD45RA+ naive T cells. The receptor was isolated from a human donor in good health. Some libraries in this study had Jurkat cell RNA spiked in. The chain is built from TRBV28 and TRBJ2-1, with 15 nucleotides matching TRBD2. The CDR3 nucleotides are TGTGCCAGCAGTCCCCGGACTAGCGGGAGGGCCCGCAATGAGCAGTTCTTC. This codes for CASSPRTSGRARNEQFF. Full variable domain (missing parts from reference TRBV28 and TRBJ2-1): DVKVTQSSRYLVKRTGEKVFLECVQDMDHENMFWYRQDPGLGLRLIYFSYDVKMKEKGDIPEGYSVSREKKERFSLILESASTNQTSMYLCASSPRTSGRARNEQFFGPGTRLTVL.